This T cell receptor (beta chain) was obtained from a study of OX40 agonist ivuxolimab in advanced cancers. Concerning the study at large: Ivuxolimab was a fully human IgG2 agonistic monoclonal antibody targeting the costimulatory receptor OX40 (CD134). Intravenous ivuxolimab was administered to patients every 2 weeks at six dose levels: 0.01, 0.1, 0.3, 1.5, 3 and 10 mg/kg. Peripheral TCRbeta sequencing aimed to test whether ivuxolimab altered TCR sequence diversity and caused clonal T-cell expansion. Among the roughly 54 dose-escalation patients, around 20 had hepatocellular carcinoma, around 15 melanoma, 9 renal cell carcinoma and 9 head and neck cancer. The monotherapy dose-escalation portion (N ≈ 56 patients) of the phase I ivuxolimab trial is reported in the paper. The dose-escalation cohort was over 70% male with a mean age of approximately 60 years, ranging from roughly 20 to 80. Partial responses were achieved by three dose-escalation patients, of whom one had hepatocellular carcinoma and two had cutaneous melanoma. Patients were allowed to have had prior anti-PD-1, anti-PD-L1 or anti-CTLA-4 therapy, and more than 30% of the dose-escalation patients had previously received checkpoint inhibitors.

Regarding this clone: Its cognate antigen has yet to be identified. No per-base quality is available; no much larger clone lies one base away.

The trial excluded patients who had a history of autoimmune disease or were on systemic immunosuppression. Peripheral blood for TCR sequencing was collected from all dose cohorts at baseline, on cycle 4 day 1, and on cycle 7 day 1. Samples were obtained from an open-label, multicenter, first-in-human phase I dose-escalation trial of ivuxolimab. Adults with locally advanced or metastatic head and neck squamous cell, hepatocellular, melanoma or renal cell carcinoma were enrolled in the trial. Before TCR sequencing, CD4+ T cells and CD8+ T cells were sorted from peripheral blood as separate populations. From cysteine to phenylalanine, the CDR3 is 15 amino acids long. Only the CDR3 region is kept as DNA, spanning 45 bases read in frame from base 1. The junction carries 16 bases between V and J, which are trimmed by 7 bases and 4 bases respectively. Taken from the germline V gene, the CDR1 and CDR2 loops are SNHLY and FYNNEI.

Broad study findings and their caveats: After ivuxolimab, more expanded clones were found on average in CD8+ T cells than in CD4+ T cells. Low levels of normalized T-cell clonal expansion were also shown by some nonresponding patients. In partial responders in the 0.1-3.0 mg/kg groups, normalized peripheral clonal expansion was found to be among the lowest, especially among CD8+ T cells. The antigen specificity of the clonally expanded peripheral T cells was not determined. Clonal expansion of both CD4+ and CD8+ blood T cells was observed from baseline to week 6 at doses 0.1 to 3.0 mg/kg.

For sequencing of the TCRbeta CDR3 region, genomic DNA was extracted from the sorted cells. The immunoSEQ Assay was used to sequence the TCRbeta CDR3 regions. TCRdb's version of the immuneACCESS table is confined to in-frame rearrangements and falls short of the full clone set. An unresolved V gene accounts for under half of the shortfall where checked; the remainder is of unknown origin. Within this sample are almost 50,000 clones, with around 80% of them counted one time only. Of the sample, approximately 1.6% falls within the top ten clones. The clonotype comes from an adult with an advanced solid tumor such as melanoma, head and neck, liver or kidney cancer. This sequence uses TRBV2 and TRBJ1-4; the D gene cannot be resolved reliably. The sample here was CD4+ or CD8+ T cells sorted from blood, taken in a trial of the OX40 agonist ivuxolimab. The base sequence is TGTGCCAGCACCCGGGCCCCCGGATTTAATGAAAAACTGTTTTTT. Its product reads: CASTRAPGFNEKLFF.